The source of this TCR beta chain is a study of T cell repertoires in cytomegalovirus infection. Germline lookup yields CDR1 MNHEY and CDR2 SMNVEV (reference sequence). CDR3 length: 13 residues. Trimming cost V 0 bases and J 7 bases, with 9 bases left between them. TCRdb independently ran MiXCR on the reads; one entry per CDR3 protein. The sample consists of about 770,000 distinct CDR3 sequences, about 29% of them appearing once. With regard to this clonotype: Its antigen is unidentified.

The chain recombines TRBV27 with TRBJ1-1; D ambiguous. The source was cultured CD8+ T cells from PBMCs, collected from culture after CMV antigen stimulation. The receptor was isolated from a human donor in good health (CMV status not recorded). Some clones in this sample may be carry-over from other donors' samples. The CDR3 region is CASSLSTGFEAFF. In DNA, the CDR3 is TGTGCCAGCAGTTTATCGACGGGGTTTGAAGCTTTCTTT.